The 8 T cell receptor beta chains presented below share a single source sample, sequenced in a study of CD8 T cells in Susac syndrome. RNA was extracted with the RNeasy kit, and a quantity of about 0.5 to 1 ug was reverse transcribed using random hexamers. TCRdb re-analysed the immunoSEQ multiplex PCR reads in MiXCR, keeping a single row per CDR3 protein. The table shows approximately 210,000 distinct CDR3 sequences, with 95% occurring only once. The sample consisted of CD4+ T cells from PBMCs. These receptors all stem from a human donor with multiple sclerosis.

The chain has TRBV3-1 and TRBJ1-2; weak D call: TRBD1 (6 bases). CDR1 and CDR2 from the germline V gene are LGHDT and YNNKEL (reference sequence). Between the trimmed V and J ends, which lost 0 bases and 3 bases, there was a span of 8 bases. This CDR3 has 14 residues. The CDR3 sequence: CASSQDQGYYGYTF. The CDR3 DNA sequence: TGTGCCAGCAGCCAAGATCAGGGGTACTATGGCTACACCTTC.

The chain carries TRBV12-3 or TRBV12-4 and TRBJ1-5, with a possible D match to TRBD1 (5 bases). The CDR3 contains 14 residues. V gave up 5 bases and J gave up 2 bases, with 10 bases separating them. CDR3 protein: CASSKRGGNQPQHF. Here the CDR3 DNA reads TGTGCCAGCAGTAAAAGGGGAGGCAATCAGCCCCAGCATTTT.

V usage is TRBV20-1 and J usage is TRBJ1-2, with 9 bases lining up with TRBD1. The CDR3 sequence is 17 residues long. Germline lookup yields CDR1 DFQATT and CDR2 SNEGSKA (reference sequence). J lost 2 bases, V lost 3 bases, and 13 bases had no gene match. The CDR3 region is CSARETGGPAANYGYTF. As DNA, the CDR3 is TGCAGTGCTAGGGAAACAGGGGGCCCTGCCGCCAACTATGGCTACACCTTC.

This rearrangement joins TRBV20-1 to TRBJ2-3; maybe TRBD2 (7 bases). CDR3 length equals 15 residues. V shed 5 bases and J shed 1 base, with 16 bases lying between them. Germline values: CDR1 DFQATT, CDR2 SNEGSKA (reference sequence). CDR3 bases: TGCAGTGCTGAGGGGGGGGTTCAGGGCACAGATACGCAGTATTTT. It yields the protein CSAEGGVQGTDTQYF.

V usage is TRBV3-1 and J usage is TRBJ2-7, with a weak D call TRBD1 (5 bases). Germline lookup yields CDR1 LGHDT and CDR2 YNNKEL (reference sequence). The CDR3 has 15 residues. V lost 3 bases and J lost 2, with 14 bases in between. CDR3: CASSQSLAGPYEQYF. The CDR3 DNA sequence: TGTGCCAGCAGCCAGAGCCTGGCAGGGCCCTACGAGCAGTACTTC.

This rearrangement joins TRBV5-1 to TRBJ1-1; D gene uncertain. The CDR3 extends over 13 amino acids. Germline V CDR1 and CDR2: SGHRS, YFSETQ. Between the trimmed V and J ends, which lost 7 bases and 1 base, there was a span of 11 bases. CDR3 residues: CASYRNSNTEAFF. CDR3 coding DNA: TGCGCCAGCTACCGTAACTCGAACACTGAAGCTTTCTTT. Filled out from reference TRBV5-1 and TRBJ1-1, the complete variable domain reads KAGVTQTPRYLIKTRGQQVTLSCSPISGHRSVSWYQQTPGQGLQFLFEYFSETQRNKGNFPGRFSGRQFSNSRSEMNVSTLELGDSALYLCASYRNSNTEAFFGQGTRLTVV.

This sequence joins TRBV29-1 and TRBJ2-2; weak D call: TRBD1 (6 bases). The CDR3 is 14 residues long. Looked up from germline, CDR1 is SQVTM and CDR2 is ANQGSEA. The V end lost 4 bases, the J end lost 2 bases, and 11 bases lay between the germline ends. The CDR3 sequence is CSVAAGVNTGELFF. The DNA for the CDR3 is TGCAGCGTTGCCGCAGGGGTAAACACCGGGGAGCTGTTTTTT.

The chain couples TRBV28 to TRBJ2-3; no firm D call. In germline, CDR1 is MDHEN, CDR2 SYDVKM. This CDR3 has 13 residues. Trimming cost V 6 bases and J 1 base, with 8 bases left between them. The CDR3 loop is CASSSPGTDTQYF. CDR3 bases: TGTGCCAGCAGCTCGCCGGGCACAGATACGCAGTATTTT.